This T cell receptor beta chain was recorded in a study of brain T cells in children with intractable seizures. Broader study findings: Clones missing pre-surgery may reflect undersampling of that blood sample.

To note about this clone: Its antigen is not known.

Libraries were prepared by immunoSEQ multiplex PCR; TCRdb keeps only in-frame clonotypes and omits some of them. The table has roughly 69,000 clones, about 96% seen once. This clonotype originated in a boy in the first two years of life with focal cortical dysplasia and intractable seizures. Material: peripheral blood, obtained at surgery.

DNA for the CDR3: TGTGCCAGCAGCATTCTGAGGACGGCACGGGAGCAGTACTTC. Its protein is CASSILRTAREQYF. This chain connects TRBV5-5 to TRBJ2-7; no clear D. The CDR3 totals 14 residues. Germline assignment: CDR1 SGHKS and CDR2 YYEKEE (reference sequence). Trimming removed 4 bases from V and 7 bases from J, with 18 bases in between.